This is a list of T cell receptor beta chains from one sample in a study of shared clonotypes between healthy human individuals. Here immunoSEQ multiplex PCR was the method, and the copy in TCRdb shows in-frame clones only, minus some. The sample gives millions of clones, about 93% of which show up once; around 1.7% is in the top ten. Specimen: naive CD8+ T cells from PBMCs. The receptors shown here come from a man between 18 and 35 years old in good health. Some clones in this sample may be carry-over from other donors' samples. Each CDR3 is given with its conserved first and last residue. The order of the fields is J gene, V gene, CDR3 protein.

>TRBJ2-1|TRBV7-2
CASSRGGSYNEQFF
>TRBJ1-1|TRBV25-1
CASSEGGGTEAFF
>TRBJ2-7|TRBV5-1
CASSGGQGPYEQYF
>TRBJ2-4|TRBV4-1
CASSHTTPLAKNIQYF
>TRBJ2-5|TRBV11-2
CASRQKDREETQYF
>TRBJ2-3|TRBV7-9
CASSYSTDTQYF
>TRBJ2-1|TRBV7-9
CASSLDSLGGSYNEQFF
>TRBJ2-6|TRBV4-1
CASSQRGQGISGANVLTF
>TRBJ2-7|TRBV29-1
CSVVGNSYEQYF
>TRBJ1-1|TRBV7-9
CASSLVTGMNTEAFF
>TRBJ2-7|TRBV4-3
CASSQITGDEQYF
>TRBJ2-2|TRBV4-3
CASSQDGSDTGELFF
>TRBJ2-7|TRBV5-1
CASSLTGRIYEQYF
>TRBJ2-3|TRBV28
CASSLRPQVTLNTDTQYF
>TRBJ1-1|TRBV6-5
CASKPVAGEGTEAFF
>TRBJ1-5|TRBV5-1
CASSEGPRNQPQHF
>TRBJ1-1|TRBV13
CASSLRGYTEAFF
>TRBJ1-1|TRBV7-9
CASSLDGRLAFF
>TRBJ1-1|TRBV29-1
CSVVAGNTEAFF
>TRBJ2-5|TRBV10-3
CAIRGEGVETQYF
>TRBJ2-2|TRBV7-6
CASSLAPGASSTGELFF
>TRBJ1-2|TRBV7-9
CASSFPAGGQTYNYGYTF
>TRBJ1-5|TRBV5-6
CASSLLSSNQPQHF
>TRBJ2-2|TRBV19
CASSIPTAGELFF
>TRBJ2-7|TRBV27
CASGLGGSYEQYF
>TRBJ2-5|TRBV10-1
CASSESVTGQETQYF
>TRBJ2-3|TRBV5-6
CASSIENPRTDTQYF
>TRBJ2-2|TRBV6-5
CASSYEWGDWTGELFF
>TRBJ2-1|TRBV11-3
CASSLTLGIEQFF
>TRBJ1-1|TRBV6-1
CASSGRGTGGVGTEAFF
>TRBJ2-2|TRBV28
CASSYPGTGPRVTGELFF
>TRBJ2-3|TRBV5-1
CASTPREDTDTQYF
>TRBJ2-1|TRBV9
CASSVGDRLNEQFF
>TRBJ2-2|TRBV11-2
CASSLDRSGELFF